Shown below are 27 T cell receptor beta chains from a single sample sequenced in a study of shared clonotypes between healthy human individuals. Produced via immunoSEQ multiplex PCR; TCRdb's table is partial and in-frame only. Of 2 million or so clones in the sample, 85% to 95% were seen once. Material for sequencing was naive CD4+ T cells sorted from blood. Subset: CD45RA+ positively selected. All receptors come from a man younger than 35 in good health.

Here the CDR3 reads CACRVEGNQPQHF. Here the CDR3 DNA reads TGTGCCTGCAGGGTTGAAGGCAATCAGCCCCAGCATTTT. The chain links TRBV30 to TRBJ1-5; possibly TRBD1 for D (5 bases). Germline loops: CDR1 GTSNPN, CDR2 SVGIG (reference sequence). CDR3 size: 13 residues. Between the trimmed V and J ends, which lost 6 bases and 2 bases, there was a span of 11 bases.

The chain couples TRBV5-6 to TRBJ1-2; D remains unclear. CDR1 is SGHDT and CDR2 is YYEEEE in the germline V gene. CDR3 size: 19 residues. V was trimmed by 1 base and J by 0 bases, leaving 22 bases between them. CDR3: CASSLLLKWERSPNYGYTF. The CDR3 DNA reads TGTGCCAGCAGCTTGTTACTAAAATGGGAACGCAGCCCTAACTATGGCTACACCTTC.

The chain carries TRBV2 and TRBJ2-3; 7 bases line up with TRBD1. Germline V gene lookup returns CDR1 SNHLY and CDR2 FYNNEI. V shed 6 bases and J 2 bases; nucleotides not matched to a gene: 8. The CDR3 is made up of 15 amino acids. The CDR3 loop reads CASRARDSYTDTQYF. CDR3 DNA: TGTGCCAGCAGGGCCCGGGACAGTTACACAGATACGCAGTATTTT.

Comments on this clone: Within the sample, other DNA sequences also encode this same CDR3. The chain joins TRBV27 to TRBJ2-5; D ambiguous. Germline V gene lookup returns CDR1 MNHEY and CDR2 SMNVEV (reference sequence). The CDR3 spans 11 residues. Between the trimmed V and J ends, which lost 6 bases and 4 bases, there was a span of 6 bases. The CDR3 region has the DNA TGTGCCAGCAGCTCGGGAGAGACCCAGTACTTC. Translated, it gives CASSSGETQYF.

This chain uses TRBV5-1 with TRBJ2-5, with D maybe TRBD1 (6 bases). Trimming removed 0 bases at V and 1 base at J, with 10 bases between. CDR3 length equals 15 residues. CDR1 is SGHRS and CDR2 is YFSETQ in the germline V gene. For the CDR3, the DNA is TGCGCCAGCAGCTTGGCCGGACAGCGCCAAGAGACCCAGTACTTC. This encodes CASSLAGQRQETQYF.

This sequence joins TRBV6-7 and TRBJ1-5; a weak D match, TRBD1 (5 bases). TRBV6-7 is known as an ORF, though its function is uncertain. The V end lost 7 bases, the J end lost 3 bases, and 13 bases lay between the germline ends. The CDR3 loop spans 14 amino acids. CDR3 residues: CASTRRGDNQPQHF. The CDR3 bases are TGTGCCAGCACCCGACGGGGGGACAATCAGCCCCAGCATTTT.

The chain has TRBV10-3 and TRBJ1-6; weak D call: TRBD1 (5 bases). Per the germline V gene, CDR1 is ENHRY and CDR2 is SYGVKD. Trimming cost V 0 bases and J 7 bases, with 13 bases left between them. The CDR3 length is 16 residues. The CDR3 reads CAISESVRVGNSPLHF. The DNA of the CDR3 is TGTGCCATCAGTGAGTCGGTCAGGGTAGGAAATTCACCCCTCCACTTT.

The chain joins TRBV5-1 to TRBJ2-2, with D unclear. The length of the CDR3 is 16 residues. V lost 0 bases and J lost 0, with 9 bases in between. Per the germline V gene, CDR1 is SGHRS and CDR2 is YFSETQ. CDR3 sequence (DNA): TGCGCCAGCAGCTTGGGGTATGGTTCGAACACCGGGGAGCTGTTTTTT. Amino acids: CASSLGYGSNTGELFF.

The chain combines TRBV9 with TRBJ2-1; 8 bases line up with TRBD2. V shed 0 bases, J shed 0 bases, and the junction held 8 bases outside the gene matches. This CDR3 comprises 18 residues. Germline lookup yields CDR1 SGDLS and CDR2 YYNGEE. The CDR3 loop reads CASSVDISGGSSYNEQFF. For the CDR3, the DNA is TGTGCCAGCAGCGTAGATATAAGCGGGGGAAGCTCCTACAATGAGCAGTTCTTC.

This clone was observed once. A read error may explain this, as a much larger clone is one base away. The same CDR3 is also encoded by other DNA sequences in this sample. The J gene is TRBJ2-7, the V gene TRBV30; 9 nucleotides line up with TRBD2. The ends lost 4 bases at V and 3 bases at J; junction bases unmatched: 1. Germline CDR1 reads GTSNPN; CDR2 reads SVGIG (reference sequence). CDR3 size: 12 residues. CDR3 amino acids: CAWTSGNYEQYF. Here the CDR3 DNA reads TGTGCCTGGACTAGCGGGAACTACGAGCAGTACTTC. Combining the CDR3 with reference TRBV30 and TRBJ2-7 gives the whole variable domain SQTIHQWPATLVQPVGSPLSLECTVEGTSNPNLYWYRQAAGRGLQLLFYSVGIGQISSEVPQNLSASRPQDRQFILSSKKLLLSDSGFYLCAWTSGNYEQYFGPGTRLTVT.

V is TRBV27 and J is TRBJ1-1, with 9 bases identical to TRBD1. Per germline, CDR1 MNHEY and CDR2 SMNVEV (reference sequence). With 5 bases clipped from V and 7 bases from J, the junction kept 11 bases outside the gene matches. The CDR3 loop spans 15 amino acids. CDR3 nucleotides: TGTGCCAGCAGTCCAGGGACAGGGAAGGGGATTGAAGCTTTCTTT. It translates to CASSPGTGKGIEAFF.

The V call is TRBV10-1, the J call TRBJ1-1; D not certain. CDR1 WNHNN and CDR2 SYGVQD come from the germline V gene (reference sequence). V was pared by 6 bases and J by 2 bases, with 10 bases between. The CDR3 runs to 13 residues. CDR3 region: CASRESRNTEAFF. The CDR3 coding sequence is TGCGCCAGCAGAGAAAGCAGAAACACTGAAGCTTTCTTT.

The chain recombines TRBV6-1 with TRBJ1-1; D gene ambiguous. CDR3 size: 15 residues. V was pared by 2 bases and J by 5 bases, with 15 bases between. The germline V gene has CDR1 MNHNS and CDR2 SASEGT. The CDR3 spells CASSEQSSLGTEAFF. DNA for the CDR3: TGTGCCAGCAGTGAACAGAGCAGCCTGGGGACTGAAGCTTTCTTT.

The chain recombines TRBV5-4 with TRBJ2-2; 12 nucleotides line up with TRBD2. Germline-derived CDR1 and CDR2 are SGHNT and YYREEE (reference sequence). V shed 4 bases, J shed 3 bases, and the junction held 4 bases outside the gene matches. The length of the CDR3 is 16 residues. The CDR3 bases are TGTGCCAGCAGCGCCGGGACTAGCGGGCACACCGGGGAGCTGTTTTTT. Residues: CASSAGTSGHTGELFF.

The chain recombines TRBV5-1 with TRBJ2-5; D remains unclear. CDR3 length equals 13 residues. The V end lost 1 base, the J end lost 3 bases, and 7 bases lay between the germline ends. From germline, CDR1 is SGHRS and CDR2 YFSETQ. The CDR3 DNA reads TGCGCCAGCAGCTTGTCTCCCAAAGAGACCCAGTACTTC. Its translation is CASSLSPKETQYF.

The chain combines TRBV7-9 with TRBJ1-1, with 7 bases identical to TRBD1. There are 13 residues in the CDR3. The germline gives CDR1 SEHNR, CDR2 FQNEAQ (reference sequence). J gave up 8 bases and V 5 bases, and 8 bases lay outside the gene matches. CDR3 coding DNA: TGTGCCAGCAGCCTCCTTCAGGGGGTCGAAGCTTTCTTT. Its protein product is CASSLLQGVEAFF.

Of note for this clone: This specimen includes other DNA sequences encoding the same CDR3. The chain joins TRBV5-1 to TRBJ1-3; D uncertain. Trimming stripped 4 bases from V and 3 bases from J, with 11 bases between. CDR1 and CDR2 from the germline V gene are SGHRS and YFSETQ. The CDR3 loop spans 14 amino acids. CDR3 amino acids: CASSPGGLGNTIYF. CDR3 in DNA: TGCGCCAGCAGCCCGGGCGGCCTTGGAAACACCATATATTTT.

The V call is TRBV28, the J call TRBJ2-7; TRBD1 agrees at 9 bases. Germline CDR1 MDHEN, CDR2 SYDVKM. The CDR3 has 15 residues. The trim removed 5 bases at V and 7 bases at J, leaving 12 bases unmatched. The CDR3: CASSPPGQGVWEQYF. CDR3 sequence (DNA): TGTGCCAGCAGTCCGCCGGGACAGGGAGTGTGGGAGCAGTACTTC. The variable domain in full, completed from reference TRBV28 and TRBJ2-7, reads DVKVTQSSRYLVKRTGEKVFLECVQDMDHENMFWYRQDPGLGLRLIYFSYDVKMKEKGDIPEGYSVSREKKERFSLILESASTNQTSMYLCASSPPGQGVWEQYFGPGTRLTVT.

With regard to this clone: Other DNA sequences in the sample encode the same CDR3. The rearrangement joins TRBV7-9 to TRBJ1-1, with TRBD1 as a possible D gene (5 bases). This CDR3 spans 13 amino acids. Germline CDR1 and CDR2: SEHNR and FQNEAQ (reference sequence). V was pared by 4 bases and J by 2 bases, with 8 bases between. The CDR3 DNA reads as TGTGCCAGCAGCTCCAGGGTAAACACTGAAGCTTTCTTT. Amino acid sequence: CASSSRVNTEAFF.

V is TRBV5-1 and J is TRBJ1-1; TRBD1 might be the D (5 bases). The CDR3 has 16 amino acids. Trimming removed 4 bases at V and 0 bases at J, with 16 bases between. Germline CDR1 is SGHRS and CDR2 is YFSETQ. CDR3 loop: CASSPPGSVMNTEAFF. CDR3 nucleotide sequence: TGCGCCAGCAGCCCCCCAGGGAGCGTGATGAACACTGAAGCTTTCTTT.

The chain couples TRBV28 to TRBJ1-1, with D possibly TRBD1 on 5 matching bases. Trimming cost V 1 base and J 2 bases, with 11 bases left between them. CDR1 is MDHEN, CDR2 SYDVKM, per germline. CDR3 length: 15 residues. CDR3 nucleotides: TGTGCCAGCAGTTTATTAACAGGATCAAACACTGAAGCTTTCTTT. Protein product: CASSLLTGSNTEAFF. Filled out from reference TRBV28 and TRBJ1-1, the complete variable domain reads DVKVTQSSRYLVKRTGEKVFLECVQDMDHENMFWYRQDPGLGLRLIYFSYDVKMKEKGDIPEGYSVSREKKERFSLILESASTNQTSMYLCASSLLTGSNTEAFFGQGTRLTVV.

The chain links TRBV5-1 to TRBJ1-4, with a weak D call TRBD1 (5 bases). Trimming left V 1 base short and J 12 bases short, with 13 bases between. The length of the CDR3 is 13 residues. Germline values: CDR1 SGHRS, CDR2 YFSETQ. DNA for the CDR3: TGCGCCAGCAGCTTGCTTGCCGGGGCCGAACTGTTTTTT. Its protein is CASSLLAGAELFF. The variable domain in full, completed from reference TRBV5-1 and TRBJ1-4, reads KAGVTQTPRYLIKTRGQQVTLSCSPISGHRSVSWYQQTPGQGLQFLFEYFSETQRNKGNFPGRFSGRQFSNSRSEMNVSTLELGDSALYLCASSLLAGAELFFGSGTQLSVL.

This chain joins TRBV29-1 and TRBJ1-1; a possible D gene is TRBD1 (6 bases). Trimming stripped 7 bases from V and 0 bases from J, with 12 bases between. This CDR3 comprises 13 residues. Looked up from germline, CDR1 is SQVTM and CDR2 is ANQGSEA. The CDR3 DNA reads TGCAGCGCCGGACAGCTCCTGAACACTGAAGCTTTCTTT. Protein sequence: CSAGQLLNTEAFF.

Regarding this clone: Other DNA sequences from this sample encode an identical CDR3 as well. The chain combines TRBV7-3 with TRBJ2-3, with D hard to call. V shed 2 bases and J shed 4 bases, with 7 bases lying between them. The CDR3 has 13 residues. Germline V gene data show CDR1 as SGHTA and CDR2 as FQGTGA. The CDR3 nucleotides are TGTGCCAGCAGCTTAGGACCCGCAGATACGCAGTATTTT. Protein sequence: CASSLGPADTQYF. The full variable domain, completed using reference TRBV7-3 and TRBJ2-3, is GAGVSQTPSNKVTEKGKYVELRCDPISGHTALYWYRQSLGQGPEFLIYFQGTGAADDSGLPNDRFFAVRPEGSVSTLKIQRTERGDSAVYLCASSLGPADTQYFGPGTRLTVL.

The rearrangement links TRBV18 to TRBJ2-7; 9 bases are shared with TRBD1. Germline lookup yields CDR1 KGHSH and CDR2 LQKENI. This CDR3 comprises 15 residues. Unmatched junction bases numbered 4, after V lost 3 bases and J lost 1 base. DNA for the CDR3: TGTGCCAGCTCACCGGGGACAGGGCCTTCCTACGAGCAGTACTTC. Residues: CASSPGTGPSYEQYF.

The rearrangement uses TRBV6-4 and TRBJ2-1; D remains unclear. V was shortened by 2 bases and J by 7 bases, with 6 bases between the two germline ends. Germline values: CDR1 MRHNA, CDR2 SNTAGT. The length of the CDR3 is 12 residues. CDR3 coding DNA: TGTGCCAGCAGTGACAGGGCAAATGAGCAGTTCTTC. Translation: CASSDRANEQFF.

The J gene is TRBJ1-2, the V gene TRBV30; TRBD1 matches 8 bases. In germline, CDR1 is GTSNPN, CDR2 SVGIG (reference sequence). Trimming removed 0 bases from V and 8 bases from J; junction bases left unmatched: 11. The length of the CDR3 is 15 residues. CDR3 bases: TGTGCCTGGAGTGTACTGGACAGGGAATCGTCAGGCTACACCTTC. Translating it yields CAWSVLDRESSGYTF.